The clone carrying this T cell receptor beta chain has just a few counts. This entry belongs to a study of human T cells and chemical hapten exposure. TCRdb re-called the RACE reads with MiXCR, one entry per CDR3 protein. The table includes about 82,000 distinct CDR3 sequences, 10% to 15% detected once. Time point specified: patch test 3, about 24 weeks after DPC sensitization. Sample treatment: therapeutic diphenylcyclopropenone sensitization with weekly scalp DPC. Alopecia patients, 18 to 70 years old and DPC-suitable, served as donors. Germline V CDR1 and CDR2: SQVTM, ANQGSEA. V was cut by 3 bases and J by 0 bases, with 8 bases left in between. This CDR3 is 13 amino acids long.

The V call is TRBV29-1, the J call TRBJ2-5; D may be TRBD1 (5 bases). The source was whole blood, collected in connection with sensitization to the hapten diphenylcyclopropenone (DPC). The TCR sequence derives from a woman in her fifties or sixties with alopecia areata. Some clones in this sample may be carry-over from other donors' samples. The CDR3 nucleotides read TGCAGCGTTGAGTTCAGGGACCAAGAGACCCAGTACTTC. It codes for CSVEFRDQETQYF.